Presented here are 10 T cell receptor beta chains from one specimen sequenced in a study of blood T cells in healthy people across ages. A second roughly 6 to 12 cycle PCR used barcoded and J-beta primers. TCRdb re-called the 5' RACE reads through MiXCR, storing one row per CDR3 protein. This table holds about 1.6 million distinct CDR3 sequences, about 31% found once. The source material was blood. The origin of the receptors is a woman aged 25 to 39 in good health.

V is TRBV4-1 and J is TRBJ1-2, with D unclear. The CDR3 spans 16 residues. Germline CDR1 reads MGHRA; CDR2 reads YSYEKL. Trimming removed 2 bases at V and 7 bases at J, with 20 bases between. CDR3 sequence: CASSQLGRDWGRGYTF. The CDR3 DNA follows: TGCGCCAGCAGCCAACTCGGGCGGGATTGGGGTCGTGGCTACACCTTC.

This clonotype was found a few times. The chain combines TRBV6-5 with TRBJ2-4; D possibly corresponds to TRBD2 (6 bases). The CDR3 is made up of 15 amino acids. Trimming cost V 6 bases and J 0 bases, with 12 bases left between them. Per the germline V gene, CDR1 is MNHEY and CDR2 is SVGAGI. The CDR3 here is CASRGMGLAKNIQYF. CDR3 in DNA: TGTGCCAGCAGGGGAATGGGACTAGCCAAAAACATTCAGTACTTC.

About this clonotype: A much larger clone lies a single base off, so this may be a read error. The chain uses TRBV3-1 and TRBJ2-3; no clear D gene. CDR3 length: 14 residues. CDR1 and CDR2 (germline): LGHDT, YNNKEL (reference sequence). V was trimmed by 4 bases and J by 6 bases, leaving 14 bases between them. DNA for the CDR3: TGTGCCAGCAGCCGAGTTGCCCGGCCGGATACGCAGTATTTT. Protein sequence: CASSRVARPDTQYF.

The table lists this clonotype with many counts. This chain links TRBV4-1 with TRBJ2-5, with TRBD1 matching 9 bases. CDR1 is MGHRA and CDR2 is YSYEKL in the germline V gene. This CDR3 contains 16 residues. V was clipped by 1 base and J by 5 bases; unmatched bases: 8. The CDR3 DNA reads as TGCGCCAGCAGCCAAGGGGTAGGGACAGGGATGGAGACCCAGTACTTC. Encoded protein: CASSQGVGTGMETQYF.

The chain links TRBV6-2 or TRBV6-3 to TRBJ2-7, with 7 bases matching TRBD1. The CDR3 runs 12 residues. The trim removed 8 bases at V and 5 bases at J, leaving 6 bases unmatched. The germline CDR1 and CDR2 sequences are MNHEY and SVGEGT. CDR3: CASSDRVHEQYF. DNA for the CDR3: TGTGCCAGCTCAGACAGGGTCCACGAGCAGTACTTC.

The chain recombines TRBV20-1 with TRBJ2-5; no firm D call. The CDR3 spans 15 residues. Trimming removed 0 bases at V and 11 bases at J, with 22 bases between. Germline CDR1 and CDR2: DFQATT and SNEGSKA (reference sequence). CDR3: CSAREYGSSYNEQYF. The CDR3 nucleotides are TGCAGTGCTAGAGAGTATGGGTCATCTTACAATGAGCAGTACTTC.

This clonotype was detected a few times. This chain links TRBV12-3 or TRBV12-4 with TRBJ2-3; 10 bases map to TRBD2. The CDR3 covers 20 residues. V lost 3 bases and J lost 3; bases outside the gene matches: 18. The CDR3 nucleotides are TGTGCCAGCAGTTTTGGGCGAGAAAGCGGGAGGGCCCTCGAGACAGATACGCAGTATTTT. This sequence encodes CASSFGRESGRALETDTQYF.

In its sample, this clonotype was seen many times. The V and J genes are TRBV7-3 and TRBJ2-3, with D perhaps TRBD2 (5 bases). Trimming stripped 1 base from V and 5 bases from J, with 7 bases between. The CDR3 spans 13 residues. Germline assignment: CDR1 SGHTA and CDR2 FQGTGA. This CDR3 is CASSLRGVDTQYF. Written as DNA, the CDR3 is TGTGCCAGCAGCTTAAGGGGAGTAGATACGCAGTATTTT.

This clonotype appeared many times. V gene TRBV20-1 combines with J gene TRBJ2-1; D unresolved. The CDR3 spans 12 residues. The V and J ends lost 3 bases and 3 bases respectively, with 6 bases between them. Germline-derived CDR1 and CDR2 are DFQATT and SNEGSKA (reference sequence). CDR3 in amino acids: CSASAGYNEQFF. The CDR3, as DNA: TGCAGTGCTAGTGCAGGCTACAATGAGCAGTTCTTC.

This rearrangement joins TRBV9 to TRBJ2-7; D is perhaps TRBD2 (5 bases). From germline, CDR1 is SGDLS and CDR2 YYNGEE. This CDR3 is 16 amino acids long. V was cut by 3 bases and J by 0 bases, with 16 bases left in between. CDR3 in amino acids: CASSAASGVDSYEQYF. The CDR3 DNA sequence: TGTGCCAGCAGCGCAGCAAGCGGAGTTGACTCCTACGAGCAGTACTTC.